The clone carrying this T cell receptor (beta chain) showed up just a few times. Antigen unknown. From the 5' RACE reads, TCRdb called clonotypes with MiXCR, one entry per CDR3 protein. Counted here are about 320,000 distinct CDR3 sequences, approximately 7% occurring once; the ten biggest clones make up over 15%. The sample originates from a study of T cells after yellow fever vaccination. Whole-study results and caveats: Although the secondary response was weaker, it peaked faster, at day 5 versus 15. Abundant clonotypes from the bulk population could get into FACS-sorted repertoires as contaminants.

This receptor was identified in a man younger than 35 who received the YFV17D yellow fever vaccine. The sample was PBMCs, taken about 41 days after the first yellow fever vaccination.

CDR3 sequence: CASNPGQGLTDTQYF. CDR3 DNA sequence: TGTGCCAGCAACCCGGGACAGGGCTTGACAGATACGCAGTATTTT. The chain links TRBV6-1 to TRBJ2-3; 9 bases align to TRBD1. The CDR3 is 15 residues long. With 7 bases clipped from V and 3 bases from J, the junction kept 8 bases outside the gene matches. Germline lookup yields CDR1 MNHNS and CDR2 SASEGT.